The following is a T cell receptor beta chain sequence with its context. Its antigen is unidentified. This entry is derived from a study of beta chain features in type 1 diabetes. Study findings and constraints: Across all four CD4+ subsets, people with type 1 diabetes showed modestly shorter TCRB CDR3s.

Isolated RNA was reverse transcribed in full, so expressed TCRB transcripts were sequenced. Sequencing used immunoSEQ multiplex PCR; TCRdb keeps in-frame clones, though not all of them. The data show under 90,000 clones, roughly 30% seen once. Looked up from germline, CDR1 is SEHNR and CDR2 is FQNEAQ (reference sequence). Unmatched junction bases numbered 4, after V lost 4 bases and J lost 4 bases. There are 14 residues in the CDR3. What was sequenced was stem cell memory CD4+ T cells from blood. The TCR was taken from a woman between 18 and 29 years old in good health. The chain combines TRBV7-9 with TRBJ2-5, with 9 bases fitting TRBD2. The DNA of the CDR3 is TGTGCCAGCAGCTACAATAGCGGGAGAGAGACCCAGTACTTC. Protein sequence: CASSYNSGRETQYF.